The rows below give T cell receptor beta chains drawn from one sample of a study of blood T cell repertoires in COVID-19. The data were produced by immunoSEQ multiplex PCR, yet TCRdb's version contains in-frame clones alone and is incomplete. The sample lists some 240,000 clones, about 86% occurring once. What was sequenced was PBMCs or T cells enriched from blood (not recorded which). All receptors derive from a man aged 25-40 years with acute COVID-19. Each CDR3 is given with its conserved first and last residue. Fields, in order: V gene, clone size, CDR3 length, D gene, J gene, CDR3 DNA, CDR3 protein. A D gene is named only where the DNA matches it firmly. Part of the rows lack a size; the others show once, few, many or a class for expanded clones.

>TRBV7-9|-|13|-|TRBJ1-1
TGTGCCAGCAGCCTGGCAGGGAACACTGAAGCTTTCTTT
CASSLAGNTEAFF
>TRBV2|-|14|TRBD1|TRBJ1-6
TGTGCCAGCAGAGTGACAGGGGTGGATTCACCCCTCCACTTT
CASRVTGVDSPLHF
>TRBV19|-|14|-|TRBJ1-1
TGTGCCAGTAGGGTTTACGGAGGTGCGGGTGAAGCTTTCTTT
CASRVYGGAGEAFF
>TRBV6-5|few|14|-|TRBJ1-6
TGTGCCGGCTCACAGGTCTCCTATAATTCACCCCTCCACTTT
CAGSQVSYNSPLHF
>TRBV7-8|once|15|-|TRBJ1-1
TGTGCCAGCAGTCTCCGGGGGTTAATGAACACTGAAGCTTTCTTT
CASSLRGLMNTEAFF
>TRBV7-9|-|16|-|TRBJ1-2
TGTGCCAGCAGCTCCGCTAGGGGGTCGGCTAACTATGGCTACACCTTC
CASSSARGSANYGYTF
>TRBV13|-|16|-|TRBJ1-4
TGTGCCAGCAGCTTAGGCCTCGACAGACGTACGGAAAAACTGTTTTTT
CASSLGLDRRTEKLFF
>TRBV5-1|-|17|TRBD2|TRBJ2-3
TGCGCCAGCAGCTTGGGGGGGACTAGCGGTGCGTCAGATACGCAGTATTTT
CASSLGGTSGASDTQYF
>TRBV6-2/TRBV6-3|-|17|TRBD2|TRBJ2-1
TGTGCCAGCAGCCACCTAGTGAGACTAGCGTCCTACAATGAGCAGTTCTTC
CASSHLVRLASYNEQFF
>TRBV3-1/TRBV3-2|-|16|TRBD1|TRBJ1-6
TGTGCCAGCAGCCAAGATGCGACAGGGGCGAGCTCACCCCTCCACTTT
CASSQDATGASSPLHF
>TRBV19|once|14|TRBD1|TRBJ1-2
TGTGCCAGTAGTGCGGGACAGAAAGACTATGGCTACACCTTC
CASSAGQKDYGYTF
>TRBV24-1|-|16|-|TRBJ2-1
TGTGCCACCAGTGAAGCCGGGAACGGCCTTTTCAATGAGCAGTTCTTC
CATSEAGNGLFNEQFF
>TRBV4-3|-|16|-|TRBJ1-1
TGCGCCAGCAGCCGCGACTCAGGGTTGGGGAACACTGAAGCTTTCTTT
CASSRDSGLGNTEAFF
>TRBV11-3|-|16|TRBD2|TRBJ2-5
TGTGCCAGCAGCTCATCCGGGACTAGCGGCCAAGAGACCCAGTACTTC
CASSSSGTSGQETQYF
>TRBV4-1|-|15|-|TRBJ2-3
TGCGCCAGCAGCCAAGCCGCGGGCCAGGATTATACGCAGTATTTT
CASSQAAGQDYTQYF
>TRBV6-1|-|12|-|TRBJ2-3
TGTGCCAGCAGTTCTAGCACAGATACGCAGTATTTT
CASSSSTDTQYF
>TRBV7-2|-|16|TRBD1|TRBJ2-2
TGTGCCAGCAGCTTAGTGGGGACAGGGAACGGCGGGGAGCTGTTTTTT
CASSLVGTGNGGELFF
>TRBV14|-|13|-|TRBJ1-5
TGTGCCAGCAGCCAAAGGAACCGAGGGCCCCAGCATTTT
CASSQRNRGPQHF
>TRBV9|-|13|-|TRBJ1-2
TGTGCCAGCAGCACGACAGAAAACTATGGCTACACCTTC
CASSTTENYGYTF
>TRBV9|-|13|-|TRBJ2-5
TGTGCCAGCAGCGTAGATGTACTGGAGACCCAGTACTTC
CASSVDVLETQYF
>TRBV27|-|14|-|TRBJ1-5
TGTGCCAGCAGTTTAGGGGGGGGGAATCAGCCCCAGCATTTT
CASSLGGGNQPQHF
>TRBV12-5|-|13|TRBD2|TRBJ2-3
TGTGCTAGTGGCAAGCGGGACACAGATACGCAGTATTTT
CASGKRDTDTQYF
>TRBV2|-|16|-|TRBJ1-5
TGTGCCAGCAGTGAAAACAACCCAGGGCAGGGTCAGCCCCAGCATTTT
CASSENNPGQGQPQHF
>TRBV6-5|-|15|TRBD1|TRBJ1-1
TGTGCCAGCAGTTTGGTTGGACAGGGGACCACTGAAGCTTTCTTT
CASSLVGQGTTEAFF
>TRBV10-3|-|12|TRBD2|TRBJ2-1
TGTGCCATCGGGGGGGGAGGCAATGAGCAGTTCTTC
CAIGGGGNEQFF
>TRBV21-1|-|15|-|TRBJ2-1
TGTGCCAGCAGCAAAGGTCTGGACAGGGTCAATGAGCAGTTCTTC
CASSKGLDRVNEQFF
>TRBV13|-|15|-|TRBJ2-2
TGTGCCAGCAGCTTACGACTAGTTAACACCGGGGAGCTGTTTTTT
CASSLRLVNTGELFF
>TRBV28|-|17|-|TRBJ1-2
TGTGCCAGCACCATGTTTAAGGGGCCGTATCCGTACTATGGCTACACCTTC
CASTMFKGPYPYYGYTF
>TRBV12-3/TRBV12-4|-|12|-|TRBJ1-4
TGTGCCAGCAGTTTAATCGAGGGCCAGGCATTTTTT
CASSLIEGQAFF
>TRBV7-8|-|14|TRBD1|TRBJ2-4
TGTGCCAGCAGCGATCGACAGGGGGCGAACATTCAGTACTTC
CASSDRQGANIQYF
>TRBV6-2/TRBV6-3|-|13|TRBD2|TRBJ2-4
TGTGCCAGCAGCTCCGGGACTAGCGACATTCAGTACTTC
CASSSGTSDIQYF
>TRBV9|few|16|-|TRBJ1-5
TGTGCCAGCAGCCCAGGGGTCGGACTCGGAATGCAGCCCCAGCATTTT
CASSPGVGLGMQPQHF
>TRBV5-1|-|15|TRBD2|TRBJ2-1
TGTGCCAGCAGCCCCATTATAGCGGGATCCGATGAGCAGTTCTTC
CASSPIIAGSDEQFF
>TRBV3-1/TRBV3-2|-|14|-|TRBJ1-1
TGTGCCAGCAGCCAAGATTCGGGGTACACTGAAGCTTTCTTT
CASSQDSGYTEAFF
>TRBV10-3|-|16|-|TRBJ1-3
TGTGCCATCAGTGATTCAGGAAAACCCTCTGGAAACACCATATATTTT
CAISDSGKPSGNTIYF
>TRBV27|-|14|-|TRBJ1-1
TGTGCCAGCTCGACAGACAGAATGAACACTGAAGCTTTCTTT
CASSTDRMNTEAFF
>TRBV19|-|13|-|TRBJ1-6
TGTGCCAGTAGTATAGACAGGGGCTCACCCCTCCACTTT
CASSIDRGSPLHF
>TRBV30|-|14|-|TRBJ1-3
TGTGCCTGGTTCGGGTCAAGCTCTGGAAACACCATATATTTT
CAWFGSSSGNTIYF
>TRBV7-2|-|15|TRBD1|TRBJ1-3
TGTGCCAGCAGCTCGGACAGGGGTCTTGGAAACACCATATATTTT
CASSSDRGLGNTIYF
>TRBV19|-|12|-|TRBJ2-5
TGTGCCAGTAGTACTAGTATGGAGACCCAGTACTTC
CASSTSMETQYF
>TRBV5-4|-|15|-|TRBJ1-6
TGTGCCACTCGACAGGAGAGCTCCTATAATTCACCCCTCCACTTT
CATRQESSYNSPLHF
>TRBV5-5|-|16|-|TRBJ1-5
TGTGCCAGCAGCTTGGCGGTCCAGGGTGTTGATCAGCCCCAGCATTTT
CASSLAVQGVDQPQHF
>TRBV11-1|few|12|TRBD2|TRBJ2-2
TGTGCCAGCAGACTAGCGTCCGGGGAGCTGTTTTTT
CASRLASGELFF
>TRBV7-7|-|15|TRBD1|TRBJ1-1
TGTGCCAGCAGCTCGATCCGGGACAGGGTAACTGAAGCTTTCTTT
CASSSIRDRVTEAFF
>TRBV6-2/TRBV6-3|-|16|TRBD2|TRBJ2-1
TGTGCCAGCAGTTACTCAGCTAGCGGGAGGATAGATGAGCAGTTCTTC
CASSYSASGRIDEQFF
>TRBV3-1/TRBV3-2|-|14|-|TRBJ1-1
TGTGCCAGCAGCCAAGATCTCGGGGGGCGCCCAGCTTTCTTT
CASSQDLGGRPAFF
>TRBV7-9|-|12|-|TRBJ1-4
TGTGCCAGCAGCCCTCTTAATGAAAAACTGTTTTTT
CASSPLNEKLFF
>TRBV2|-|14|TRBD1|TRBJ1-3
TGTGCCAGCAGTCGCACAGGGGCTGGAAACACCATATATTTT
CASSRTGAGNTIYF
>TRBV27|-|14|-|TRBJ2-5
TGTGCCAGCAGTTTTAACGGACAGCAAGAGACCCAGTACTTC
CASSFNGQQETQYF
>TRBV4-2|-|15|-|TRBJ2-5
TGTGCCAGCAGCCGAGAGATCGGGGGTTTTGAGACCCAGTACTTC
CASSREIGGFETQYF
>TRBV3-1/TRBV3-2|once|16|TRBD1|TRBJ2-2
TGTGCCAGCAGCCAAAAGGGGGCTCCCAGGTACGGGGAGCTGTTTTTT
CASSQKGAPRYGELFF